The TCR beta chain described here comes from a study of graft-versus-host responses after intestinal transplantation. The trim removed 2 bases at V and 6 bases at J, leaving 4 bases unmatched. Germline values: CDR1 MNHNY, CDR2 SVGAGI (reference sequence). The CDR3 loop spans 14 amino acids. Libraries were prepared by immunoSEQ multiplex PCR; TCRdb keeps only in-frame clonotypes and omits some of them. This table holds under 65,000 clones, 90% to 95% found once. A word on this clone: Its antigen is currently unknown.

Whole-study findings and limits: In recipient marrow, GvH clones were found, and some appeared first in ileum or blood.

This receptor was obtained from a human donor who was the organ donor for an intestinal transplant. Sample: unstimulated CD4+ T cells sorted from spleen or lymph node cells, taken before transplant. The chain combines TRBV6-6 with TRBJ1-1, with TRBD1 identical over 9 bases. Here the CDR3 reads CASSYRDRVAEAFF. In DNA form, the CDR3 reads TGTGCCAGCAGTTACCGGGACAGGGTCGCTGAAGCTTTCTTT.